What follows is one TCR beta chain and its context. The entry originates in a study of blood T cell repertoires in COVID-19. Study background: COVID-19 samples, acute and convalescent, were from the United States, Italy and Spain. The analysed material was cDNA or gDNA that came from T cells, B-cell-depleted T cells, or PBMCs.

As handled by the study authors: Amplification of reference gene primers provided the estimated nucleated cell counts. Measured with immunoSEQ multiplex PCR; TCRdb has only the in-frame clones, and not every one. The DNA gave D and trimming, while V, J and clone size come from that table. The table lists around 100,000 clones, 80% to 90% of them singletons. With V trimmed by 11 bases and J by 1 base, 8 bases remained unmatched. The V gene's germline CDR1 is MDHEN and CDR2 SYDVKM. The CDR3 covers 14 residues. The chain is built from TRBV28 and TRBJ2-3, with TRBD1 matching 8 bases. Sequencing used peripheral blood. This sequence was found in a human donor in a cohort sampled during active COVID-19. CDR3 sequence (DNA): TGTGCCTTAAACCAGGGGGCCGGCACAGATACGCAGTATTTT. Translated, it gives CALNQGAGTDTQYF.